Listed here are 26 T cell receptor beta chains from one sample, sequenced in a study of T cell responses to AZD1222 COVID-19 vaccine. The method was immunoSEQ multiplex PCR; TCRdb's version includes in-frame clones alone and lacks a portion of them. This table has approximately 130,000 clones, 85% to 90% appearing once. The specimen was peripheral blood, collected on day 0 of AZD1222 vaccination. The source of these receptors is an adult in good health.

The chain couples TRBV5-1 to TRBJ2-1; D is ambiguous. Germline CDR1 SGHRS, CDR2 YFSETQ. V gave up 0 bases and J gave up 2 bases, with 9 bases separating them. The CDR3 consists of 15 residues. This CDR3 is CASSLAVETYNEQFF. CDR3 nucleotide sequence: TGCGCCAGCAGCTTGGCGGTGGAGACCTACAATGAGCAGTTCTTC. Complete variable domain (other parts from reference TRBV5-1 and TRBJ2-1): KAGVTQTPRYLIKTRGQQVTLSCSPISGHRSVSWYQQTPGQGLQFLFEYFSETQRNKGNFPGRFSGRQFSNSRSEMNVSTLELGDSALYLCASSLAVETYNEQFFGPGTRLTVL.

The chain links TRBV27 to TRBJ1-6; D ambiguous. V shed 3 bases and J shed 5 bases, with 8 bases lying between them. The germline gives CDR1 MNHEY, CDR2 SMNVEV (reference sequence). The CDR3 sequence is 14 residues long. This CDR3 reads CASSFTQNNSPLHF. CDR3 sequence (DNA): TGTGCCAGCAGTTTCACACAAAATAATTCACCCCTCCACTTT.

This chain joins TRBV6-5 and TRBJ1-2, with 9 bases matching TRBD1. The CDR3 length is 15 residues. From germline, CDR1 is MNHEY and CDR2 SVGAGI. The J segment lost 5 bases and the V segment lost 6 bases, leaving 10 bases of the junction unmatched. The CDR3 DNA reads as TGTGCCAGCAGGGAGGGACAGGGAGGAAGGTATGGCTACACCTTC. It is translated as CASREGQGGRYGYTF.

This clone was seen a single time. The rearrangement joins TRBV5-1 to TRBJ2-7, with D tentatively TRBD1 (6 bases). Germline CDR1 is SGHRS and CDR2 is YFSETQ. Trimming removed 4 bases at V and 3 bases at J, with 17 bases between. The CDR3 has 15 amino acids. CDR3 DNA: TGCGCCAGCAGCCCAGCCGGGACACGAAACTACGAGCAGTACTTC. This sequence encodes CASSPAGTRNYEQYF. The entire variable domain, with the rest obtained from reference TRBV5-1 and TRBJ2-7, is as follows: KAGVTQTPRYLIKTRGQQVTLSCSPISGHRSVSWYQQTPGQGLQFLFEYFSETQRNKGNFPGRFSGRQFSNSRSEMNVSTLELGDSALYLCASSPAGTRNYEQYFGPGTRLTVT.

As regards this clone: The same CDR3 can be traced to other DNA sequences in this sample. V and J are TRBV5-1 and TRBJ1-1; no definite D call. The length of the CDR3 is 13 residues. Germline assignment: CDR1 SGHRS and CDR2 YFSETQ. V lost 2 bases and J 1 base, leaving 6 bases between the germline ends. In DNA form, the CDR3 reads TGCGCCAGCAGCTTCGTAGGGAACACTGAAGCTTTCTTT. Residues: CASSFVGNTEAFF.

The chain is built from TRBV6-5 and TRBJ1-1, with a possible D match to TRBD1 (5 bases). The CDR3 covers 15 residues. The germline gives CDR1 MNHEY, CDR2 SVGAGI. Between the trimmed V and J ends, which lost 7 bases and 2 bases, there was a span of 17 bases. CDR3 nucleotide sequence: TGTGCCAGCAACAATCAGCCAAGGGGAAACACTGAAGCTTTCTTT. It yields the protein CASNNQPRGNTEAFF.

This chain links TRBV27 with TRBJ2-4, with D perhaps given as TRBD1 or TRBD2 (5 bases each). Germline CDR1 reads MNHEY; CDR2 reads SMNVEV (reference sequence). Deletions cut 4 bases from V and 4 bases from J, with 17 bases between. The CDR3 loop spans 16 amino acids. The CDR3 reads CASSWGRRGAKNIQYF. The CDR3 nucleotides are TGTGCCAGCAGTTGGGGAAGAAGAGGGGCTAAAAACATTCAGTACTTC.

The rearrangement joins TRBV3-1 (or the pseudogene TRBV3-2) to TRBJ1-1; possibly TRBD1 for D (6 bases). V lost 4 bases to trimming and J lost 4 bases, with 16 bases between them. Germline V gives CDR1 LGHDT, CDR2 YNNKEL (reference sequence). The CDR3 spans 15 residues. The CDR3 region has the DNA TGTGCCAGCAGCCTTCCCAAGGGAGGGGGCACTGAAGCTTTCTTT. It encodes CASSLPKGGGTEAFF.

The V gene is TRBV19, the J gene TRBJ1-2; unclear D gene. The germline CDR1 and CDR2 sequences are LNHDA and SQIVND (reference sequence). The V end was cut by 9 bases, the J end by 3 bases, with 14 bases between. This CDR3 region has 13 residues. The chain's CDR3 is CASSPRLDYGYTF. The CDR3 bases are TGTGCCAGCTCACCAAGGCTGGACTATGGCTACACCTTC.

The V gene is TRBV5-4, the J gene TRBJ2-3; no definite D call. Trimming took off 2 bases at V and 5 bases at J, with 12 bases between the two ends. Germline assignment: CDR1 SGHNT and CDR2 YYREEE (reference sequence). The CDR3 loop spans 14 amino acids. In nucleotides, the CDR3 is TGTGCCAGCAGCTTTGAAGGGTCGGGAGATACGCAGTATTTT. This gives the protein CASSFEGSGDTQYF.

V and J are TRBV24-1 and TRBJ2-3, with 10 bases fitting TRBD2. Germline CDR1 and CDR2: KGHDR and SFDVKD. Germline trimming cut 3 bases from V and 7 bases from J; bases unmatched to any gene: 6. The CDR3 has 15 amino acids. In DNA, the CDR3 is TGTGCCACCAGTGATCCTAGCGGGGGCCTAAATACGCAGTATTTT. The encoded protein is CATSDPSGGLNTQYF.

This chain's CDR3 is CASSQISGINTDTQYF. The DNA for the CDR3 is TGTGCCAGCAGCCAAATTAGCGGGATTAACACAGATACGCAGTATTTT. V and J are TRBV4-2 and TRBJ2-3, with 8 bases fitting TRBD2. This CDR3 has 16 amino acids. Germline V gene data show CDR1 as LGHNA and CDR2 as YNFKEQ. Germline trimming cut 2 bases from V and 2 bases from J; bases unmatched to any gene: 6.

In its sample, this clone was seen once. V and J are TRBV6-5 and TRBJ1-2; D perhaps matches TRBD1 (5 bases). Trimming took 2 bases from V and 6 from J, leaving 16 bases between them. In germline, CDR1 is MNHEY, CDR2 SVGAGI. This CDR3 comprises 15 residues. This chain's CDR3 is CASSYRGDSRNGYTF. The CDR3 bases are TGTGCCAGCAGTTACCGCGGTGACAGTCGGAATGGCTACACCTTC.

The genes are TRBV19 and TRBJ2-2; 10 bases are shared with TRBD2. Per the germline V gene, CDR1 is LNHDA and CDR2 is SQIVND (reference sequence). The CDR3 is 16 amino acids. V dropped 6 bases and J dropped 3; count of bases not matched to a gene: 7. The CDR3 DNA sequence: TGTGCCAGTAGAAGTGGACTAGCGGAGTACACCGGGGAGCTGTTTTTT. Protein sequence: CASRSGLAEYTGELFF.

This rearrangement joins TRBV5-1 to TRBJ1-1; weak D call: TRBD1 (6 bases). The CDR3 is 15 residues long. Germline CDR1 and CDR2: SGHRS and YFSETQ. V was cut by 0 bases and J by 2 bases, with 11 bases left in between. This chain's CDR3 is CASSLVGTTNTEAFF. CDR3 bases: TGCGCCAGCAGCTTGGTTGGGACAACCAACACTGAAGCTTTCTTT.

J is TRBJ2-3 and V is TRBV11-3, with no clear D. CDR3 length equals 15 residues. Germline-derived CDR1 and CDR2 are SGHNT and YENEEA. V lost 2 bases to trimming and J lost 0 bases, with 9 bases between them. The CDR3 nucleotides are TGTGCCAGCAGCTTACAAAGCGCCAGCACAGATACGCAGTATTTT. Translating it yields CASSLQSASTDTQYF.

V gene TRBV29-1 combines with J gene TRBJ2-5, with D perhaps TRBD1 (6 bases). V shed 2 bases and J shed 5 bases, with 15 bases lying between them. From germline, CDR1 is SQVTM and CDR2 ANQGSEA. The CDR3 contains 14 residues. The CDR3 loop reads CSVESPPGAETQYF. The CDR3 DNA reads TGCAGCGTTGAATCTCCCCCAGGGGCGGAGACCCAGTACTTC.

V usage is TRBV10-3 and J usage is TRBJ1-1; D ambiguous. V was trimmed by 1 base and J by 1 base, leaving 10 bases between them. From germline, CDR1 is ENHRY and CDR2 SYGVKD. This CDR3 has 15 residues. The CDR3 reads CAISELKPPNTEAFF. CDR3 in DNA: TGTGCCATCAGTGAGTTGAAACCCCCGAACACTGAAGCTTTCTTT.

This chain connects TRBV6-2 or TRBV6-3 to TRBJ2-7; 8 nucleotides align to TRBD1. Germline V gene data show CDR1 as MNHEY and CDR2 as SVGEGT. The CDR3 runs to 12 residues. After removal of 5 bases from V and 6 bases from J, the junction contained 3 bases not matched to a gene. In DNA form, the CDR3 reads TGTGCCAGCAGTAAGGACAGGGTCGAGCAGTACTTC. Protein sequence: CASSKDRVEQYF.

The gene calls are TRBV6-5 and TRBJ2-3; D tentatively fits TRBD1 or TRBD2 (5 bases each). Germline V lookup: CDR1 MNHEY, CDR2 SVGAGI. Between the trimmed V and J ends, which lost 7 bases and 1 base, there was a span of 15 bases. There are 15 residues in the CDR3. The CDR3 sequence is CASNEVLGGTDTQYF. CDR3 in DNA: TGTGCCAGCAACGAAGTTCTGGGGGGCACAGATACGCAGTATTTT.

This clone was seen just once. This sequence joins TRBV27 and TRBJ2-4; no clear D gene. The V end was cut by 7 bases, the J end by 0 bases, with 13 bases between. This CDR3 has 15 residues. Per the germline V gene, CDR1 is MNHEY and CDR2 is SMNVEV (reference sequence). The CDR3 region has the DNA TGTGCCAGCACTCGGAGCGACCCAGCCAAAAACATTCAGTACTTC. It encodes CASTRSDPAKNIQYF.

The chain links TRBV5-4 to TRBJ1-6; the D is unclear. Per the germline V gene, CDR1 is SGHNT and CDR2 is YYREEE (reference sequence). V was clipped by 2 bases and J by 2 bases, with 11 bases between them. The CDR3 sequence is 16 residues long. The DNA for the CDR3 is TGTGCCAGCAGCTTAGAGGGTTTCGCCTATAATTCACCCCTCCACTTT. The encoded protein is CASSLEGFAYNSPLHF.

The CDR3 DNA reads as TGTGCCAGCAGCCTTTGGACAGCTGAAGCTTTCTTT. This translates into CASSLWTAEAFF. This chain joins TRBV7-9 and TRBJ1-1, with a weak D call TRBD1 (6 bases). Germline values: CDR1 SEHNR, CDR2 FQNEAQ (reference sequence). The CDR3 runs to 12 residues. V was pared by 5 bases and J by 6 bases, with 10 bases between.

This clone was detected only once. This chain uses TRBV9 with TRBJ1-6; D possibly corresponds to TRBD1 (6 bases). The CDR3 has 15 residues. With 3 bases removed from V and 8 bases from J, the gap between germline ends came to 15 bases. Germline CDR1 is SGDLS and CDR2 is YYNGEE. The CDR3 region has the DNA TGTGCCAGCAGCGGGACCAGGGGTCGGGATTCACCCCTCCACTTT. It is translated as CASSGTRGRDSPLHF.

The chain combines TRBV6-5 with TRBJ2-1; TRBD2 agrees at 8 bases. The CDR3 consists of 15 residues. Per germline, CDR1 MNHEY and CDR2 SVGAGI. V gave up 6 bases and J gave up 0 bases; unmatched junction bases: 4. Here the CDR3 DNA reads TGTGCCAGCAGACTTAGCGGGACCTCCTACAATGAGCAGTTCTTC. Its protein is CASRLSGTSYNEQFF.

A single count supports this clone. The J gene is TRBJ2-1, the V gene TRBV5-1; the match to TRBD2 covers 7 bases. This CDR3 is 17 amino acids long. Germline V lookup: CDR1 SGHRS, CDR2 YFSETQ. V shed 0 bases and J 9 bases; nucleotides not matched to a gene: 15. CDR3 DNA: TGCGCCAGCAGCTTGGGATTTTATGTGGGAGGGCCCGGTGAGCAGTTCTTC. Its protein is CASSLGFYVGGPGEQFF.